The rows below give T cell receptor beta chains drawn from one sample of a study of spatial heterogeneity in lung cancer. TCRdb reprocessed the 5' RACE reads via MiXCR and lists one record per CDR3 protein. The sample shows around 4,200 distinct CDR3 sequences, about a tenth of them seen only once. The sequencing here drew on lung tumor tissue, taken at surgery. The receptor source for this set is a female donor with early-stage non-small cell lung cancer. Each CDR3 is given with its conserved first and last residue. D genes are given only for firm matches.

>TRBV20-1|TRBD1|TRBJ1-2
CSARDRVPGGSDGYTF
>TRBV19|.|TRBJ2-1
CASSLGRRGEQFF
>TRBV6-5|TRBD1|TRBJ1-5
CASSGTDNQPQHF
>TRBV4-2|.|TRBJ2-7
CASSQDLDPDEQYF
>TRBV4-3|.|TRBJ1-2
CASSQGGLYGYTF
>TRBV7-8|TRBD1|TRBJ1-1
CASSWLSGTGEAFF
>TRBV12-3/TRBV12-4|.|TRBJ2-1
CASSLGQNNEQFF
>TRBV20-1|.|TRBJ2-3
CSAVVGGAASTDTQYF
>TRBV6-1|.|TRBJ1-6
CASIAENYNSPLHF
>TRBV4-3|.|TRBJ1-2
CASSQVIGGPQGYTF
>TRBV11-1|.|TRBJ1-1
CASSTLQGLAFF
>TRBV6-5|.|TRBJ2-5
CASRSGDTETQYF
>TRBV5-1|.|TRBJ1-6
CASSMDSSISPLHF
>TRBV29-1|.|TRBJ1-2
CSGRRAEYGYTF
>TRBV5-4|TRBD2|TRBJ2-5
CASSLRTSGAETQYF
>TRBV20-1|TRBD2|TRBJ2-3
CSAGSGGPVDTQYF
>TRBV20-1|.|TRBJ2-1
CSAAEGRAGYNEQFF